The source of this T cell receptor beta chain is a study of PD-1 blockade in mismatch repair-deficient tumors (TCRdb year 2017). The study in broad terms: The trial enrolled some 82 consecutive patients with roughly 13 mismatch repair-deficient cancer types between September 2013 and late 2016, all previously treated and progressing. Tumor-associated T cell clones in the peripheral blood of patients responding to PD-1 blockade were tracked using deep sequencing of TCR CDR3 regions.

Sample time point, as interpreted from the label and publication: identical approximately ten-day culture without peptide (control). For each enrolled patient, mismatch repair deficiency was established using either polymerase chain reaction or immunohistochemistry. A few patients who responded to pembrolizumab therapy underwent TCR sequencing. More than 5 ELISpot-reactive candidate neoantigen peptides were each used in a roughly 10-day in vitro stimulation before TCR sequencing. A control culture lacking peptide was run in an identical manner and was used as the baseline for calculation of clone fold changes. The phase II trial prospectively tested pembrolizumab PD-1 blockade in advanced mismatch repair-deficient cancers regardless of tissue of origin. Study-wide findings and limitations: Three of seven peptides elicited clonal expansion, yielding 140 to 150 unique blood TCRs, roughly 7 also found in tumor; all positive peptides derived from frameshift mutations. Tumor-resident clones, often undetectable in blood before treatment, expanded rapidly after pembrolizumab and then contracted, generally before radiologic responses.

The library came from the immunoSEQ multiplex PCR assay. Per the source publication's procedure: A clone was defined as neoantigen-specific if the clone expanded significantly to the relevant peptide but showed no significant expansion to any other peptide tested. The clones in this table, taken by TCRdb from immuneACCESS, are in-frame only. Not every clone is retained; where verified, under half of the shortfall comes from an unresolved V gene, and the cause of the rest is unknown. For V, J and clone size, that table is used; D and trimming come from the DNA. The sample contains over 11,000 clones, about nine tenths of them found a single time. Of the sample, more than 9.5% is held by the ten largest clones. This clone has only a few counts. Its recognized antigen is unknown. Per-base qualities were not stored, and no clone one base away is much larger. This sequence originates from an adult with mismatch repair-deficient cancer. Sequenced here: cells cultured in vitro, sampled from a patient treated with pembrolizumab.

The CDR3 protein is CASFSPRTGSYEQYF. The nucleotide sequence reads as follows: TGTGCCTCCTTCTCCCCCAGGACAGGGTCCTACGAGCAGTACTTC. The chain is assembled from TRBV2 and TRBJ2-7; 8 central bases correspond to TRBD1. Looking up the germline V gene yields CDR1 SNHLY and CDR2 FYNNEI. Clipping removes 11 bases from V and 1 base from J, with 13 as the unmatched junction base count. Reading from cysteine to phenylalanine, the CDR3 counts 15 amino acids. Only the CDR3 portion is preserved as DNA: 45 bases, with reading frame beginning at the first base.